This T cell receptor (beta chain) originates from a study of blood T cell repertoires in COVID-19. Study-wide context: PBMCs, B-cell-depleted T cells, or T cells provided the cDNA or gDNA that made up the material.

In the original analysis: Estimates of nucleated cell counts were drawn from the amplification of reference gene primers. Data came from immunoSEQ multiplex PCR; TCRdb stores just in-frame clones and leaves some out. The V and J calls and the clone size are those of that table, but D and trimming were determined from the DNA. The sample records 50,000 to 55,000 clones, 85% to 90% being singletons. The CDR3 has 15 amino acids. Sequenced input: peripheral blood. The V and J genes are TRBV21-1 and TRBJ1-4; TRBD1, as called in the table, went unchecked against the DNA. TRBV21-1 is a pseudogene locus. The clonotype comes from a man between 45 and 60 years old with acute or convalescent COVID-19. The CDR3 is CASSKDGQTNEKLFF. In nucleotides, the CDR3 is TGTGCCAGCAGCAAAGATGGGCAAACTAATGAAAAACTGTTTTTT.